These 18 T cell receptor beta chains were sequenced from one sample in a study of cytomegalovirus exposure and HLA in healthy donors. PCR was performed using 60 Vbeta and 13 Jbeta primers. Assay used: immunoSEQ multiplex PCR; TCRdb lists only in-frame clones, some missing. The profile covers some 140,000 clones, with about four fifths appearing a single time and approximately 2.8% taken by the ten largest. The sequenced sample consisted of PBMCs. These receptors originate from a man younger than 35 in good health and CMV-seronegative.

The J gene is TRBJ2-3, the V gene TRBV6-1, with D hard to call. V was clipped by 2 bases and J by 11 bases, with 8 bases between them. Germline V gene sequence: CDR1 MNHNS, CDR2 SASEGT. The CDR3 loop spans 11 amino acids. The CDR3 sequence is CASSEFGGQYF. The CDR3 coding sequence is TGTGCCAGCAGTGAATTCGGTGGGCAGTATTTT.

The V gene is TRBV15, the J gene TRBJ1-1, with TRBD1 matching over 9 bases. V lost 1 base, J lost 1 base, and 4 bases stayed unmatched. Germline CDR1 LNHNV, CDR2 YYDKDF (reference sequence). The CDR3 totals 16 residues. CDR3 in amino acids: CATSRGTGERNTEAFF. DNA for the CDR3: TGTGCCACCAGCAGAGGGACAGGGGAGAGGAACACTGAAGCTTTCTTT.

This clone appeared a few times. This chain connects TRBV30 to TRBJ1-4; TRBD1 might be the D (6 bases). Germline values: CDR1 GTSNPN, CDR2 SVGIG (reference sequence). This CDR3 region has 11 residues. Trimming took off 2 bases at V and 14 bases at J, with 12 bases between the two ends. The CDR3 sequence: CAWSTGNRLFF. For the CDR3, the DNA is TGTGCCTGGAGTACAGGGAATCGTCTGTTTTTT.

This chain joins TRBV6-5 and TRBJ2-7; D may be TRBD1 (5 bases). V was pared by 1 base and J by 6 bases, with 16 bases between. Germline assignment: CDR1 MNHEY and CDR2 SVGAGI. This CDR3 region has 15 residues. CDR3 sequence reads: CASSYYQGSTFEQYF. The CDR3 DNA sequence: TGTGCCAGCAGTTACTATCAGGGAAGTACCTTCGAGCAGTACTTC.

The gene calls are TRBV4-1 and TRBJ1-4; 8 bases align to TRBD1. Germline V gene sequence: CDR1 MGHRA, CDR2 YSYEKL. This CDR3 contains 18 residues. Trimming at V came to 1 base and at J to 5 bases, leaving 12 bases not matched to a gene. The CDR3: CASSQGQGSSRRNEKLFF. CDR3 nucleotides: TGCGCCAGCAGCCAAGGACAGGGGTCTTCGAGACGGAATGAAAAACTGTTTTTT.

The chain joins TRBV5-6 to TRBJ2-2; unclear D gene. V was trimmed by 2 bases and J by 3 bases, leaving 5 bases between them. Germline assignment: CDR1 SGHDT and CDR2 YYEEEE. The CDR3 is made up of 13 amino acids. CDR3 in DNA: TGTGCCAGCAGCTTTTCATACACCGGGGAGCTGTTTTTT. This sequence encodes CASSFSYTGELFF.

The V and J genes are TRBV6-5 and TRBJ2-5; 8 bases are shared with TRBD1. Germline loops: CDR1 MNHEY, CDR2 SVGAGI. J gave up 5 bases and V 5 bases, and 4 bases lay outside the gene matches. CDR3 length: 13 amino acids. The CDR3 coding sequence is TGTGCCAGCAGTAGCACAGGGGGGGAGACCCAGTACTTC. Protein sequence: CASSSTGGETQYF.

This chain uses TRBV7-9 with TRBJ2-5; 7 bases are shared with TRBD2. The CDR3 is 16 residues long. Germline CDR1 reads SEHNR; CDR2 reads FQNEAQ (reference sequence). Losses at the gene ends were 4 bases for V and 0 bases for J; bases not matched to a gene: 8. CDR3 bases: TGTGCCAGCAGCTCCCTGGGAGCGGGGAACCAAGAGACCCAGTACTTC. Its translation is CASSSLGAGNQETQYF.

The chain couples TRBV28 to TRBJ2-2, with TRBD2 identical over 8 bases. The CDR3 has 15 residues. V lost 6 bases and J lost 4; bases outside the gene matches: 7. CDR1 and CDR2 from the germline V gene are MDHEN and SYDVKM. Written as DNA, the CDR3 is TGTGCCAGCAGAACGGGGGGGCGCGGCACCGGGGAGCTGTTTTTT. Its protein is CASRTGGRGTGELFF.

This clone was counted between two and nine times. V and J are TRBV11-2 and TRBJ1-5, with D hard to call. Germline V gives CDR1 SGHAT, CDR2 FQNNGV. The CDR3 length is 13 residues. Between the trimmed V and J ends, which lost 0 bases and 7 bases, there was a span of 7 bases. The CDR3 DNA is TGTGCCAGCAGCTTAGATGCGGTACAGCCCCAGCATTTT. Translating gives CASSLDAVQPQHF.

J is TRBJ2-7 and V is TRBV11-2; 9 bases line up with TRBD1. Germline-derived CDR1 and CDR2 are SGHAT and FQNNGV. Trimming cost V 4 bases and J 4 bases; bases outside gene matches: 5. The CDR3 has 14 amino acids. In DNA form, the CDR3 reads TGTGCCAGCAGCTACCGGGACAGGGCGTACGAGCAGTACTTC. It specifies CASSYRDRAYEQYF.

The chain employs TRBV6-1 and TRBJ2-4; D possibly corresponds to TRBD2 (7 bases). Germline V gene lookup returns CDR1 MNHNS and CDR2 SASEGT. The V end was cut by 6 bases, the J end by 8 bases, with 14 bases between. The CDR3 is made up of 13 amino acids. CDR3 loop: CASSLTGRDIQYF. The CDR3 DNA is TGTGCCAGCAGCTTAACAGGGAGGGACATTCAGTACTTC.

The rearrangement links TRBV11-3 to TRBJ1-1; 7 nucleotides line up with TRBD1. Germline-derived CDR1 and CDR2 are SGHNT and YENEEA. The CDR3 length is 13 residues. V shed 2 bases, J shed 4 bases, and the junction held 1 base outside the gene matches. This chain's CDR3 is CASSLNRGTEAFF. As DNA, the CDR3 is TGTGCCAGCAGCTTAAACAGGGGCACTGAAGCTTTCTTT.

This sequence joins TRBV28 and TRBJ1-5; the D gene is possibly TRBD1 (5 bases). The CDR3 has 13 amino acids. Looked up from germline, CDR1 is MDHEN and CDR2 is SYDVKM. V lost 10 bases and J lost 3, with 13 bases in between. CDR3 coding DNA: TGTGCCATTTCGGGAGGGGCCAATCAGCCCCAGCATTTT. It specifies CAISGGANQPQHF.

This chain uses TRBV9 with TRBJ2-2; D perhaps matches TRBD1 (5 bases). Trimming stripped 0 bases from V and 0 bases from J, with 12 bases between. CDR3 length equals 17 residues. Germline V gives CDR1 SGDLS, CDR2 YYNGEE. CDR3 sequence (DNA): TGTGCCAGCAGCGTAGCTAGGGGCAGGGCGAACACCGGGGAGCTGTTTTTT. This gives the protein CASSVARGRANTGELFF.

This clone was counted only a few times. V and J are TRBV11-2 and TRBJ1-4; D uncertain. Trimming left V 5 bases short and J 6 bases short, with 10 bases between. Per the germline V gene, CDR1 is SGHAT and CDR2 is FQNNGV. The CDR3 contains 13 residues. The chain's CDR3 is CASSRGMDEKLFF. In DNA, the CDR3 is TGTGCCAGCAGCCGGGGTATGGATGAAAAACTGTTTTTT. The entire variable domain, with the rest obtained from reference TRBV11-2 and TRBJ1-4, is as follows: EAGVAQSPRYKIIEKRQSVAFWCNPISGHATLYWYQQILGQGPKLLIQFQNNGVVDDSQLPKDRFSAERLKGVDSTLKIQPAKLEDSAVYLCASSRGMDEKLFFGSGTQLSVL.

CDR3 residues: CASTLTRNEQFF. CDR3 DNA: TGCGCCAGCACCCTCACCCGGAATGAGCAGTTCTTC. The chain couples TRBV5-1 to TRBJ2-1; D is undetermined. The CDR3 runs 12 residues. Trimming cost V 6 bases and J 7 bases, with 11 bases left between them. Germline V gene sequence: CDR1 SGHRS, CDR2 YFSETQ.

This clone was picked up a small number of times. The chain joins TRBV4-1 to TRBJ1-1; the D gene is possibly TRBD1 (5 bases). CDR1 MGHRA and CDR2 YSYEKL come from the germline V gene. V was cut by 4 bases and J by 4 bases, with 13 bases left in between. The CDR3 runs 14 residues. The CDR3: CASSRMTVGTEAFF. CDR3 DNA: TGCGCCAGCAGCCGCATGACAGTCGGCACTGAAGCTTTCTTT.